This T cell receptor (beta chain) stems from a study of early T cells in non-severe SARS-CoV-2 infection. V was trimmed by 4 bases and J by 3 bases, leaving 19 bases between them. This CDR3 spans 16 amino acids. From germline, CDR1 is MNHEY and CDR2 SMNVEV (reference sequence). This clonotype was seen a handful of times. From the 5' RACE reads, TCRdb called clonotypes with MiXCR, one entry per CDR3 protein. The sample includes about 36,000 distinct CDR3 sequences, under 8% seen only once; the top ten take approximately 26%. The receptor was derived from an adult who was a healthcare worker with PCR-confirmed SARS-CoV-2 infection or an uninfected control (not recorded which). The specimen comprised whole blood, sampled at baseline. The chain uses TRBV27 and TRBJ2-7, with D perhaps matching TRBD2 (6 bases). CDR3 DNA: TGTGCCAGCAGTTCCCTGGGAGGACGATCGATCTACGAGCAGTACTTC. This translates into CASSSLGGRSIYEQYF.